This T cell receptor (beta chain) was documented in a study of CD8+ T cells in alopecia areata. As for the study in general: Patients in the treated group were given tofacitinib by mouth, 5 to 10 mg twice a day.

cDNA serving as the sequencing template came from extracted, reverse transcribed RNA. Profiling relied on immunoSEQ multiplex PCR, and the TCRdb table lists in-frame clones only, not all of them. The table lists roughly 180,000 clones, about 53% of them singletons. As to treatment: oral pan-JAK inhibitor, 5-10 mg twice daily. V dropped 7 bases and J dropped 1 base, with 14 bases sitting between them. CDR3 length: 15 residues. Per the germline V gene, CDR1 is SNHLY and CDR2 is FYNNEI. Source: CD8+ T cells sorted from blood, taken at week 24, from a patient treated with tofacitinib. The chain couples TRBV2 to TRBJ2-4; D is unclear. This TCR was sampled from a human donor with alopecia areata. CDR3: CASTEWVSAKNIQYF. For the CDR3, the DNA is TGTGCCAGCACCGAGTGGGTTAGTGCCAAAAACATTCAGTACTTC.